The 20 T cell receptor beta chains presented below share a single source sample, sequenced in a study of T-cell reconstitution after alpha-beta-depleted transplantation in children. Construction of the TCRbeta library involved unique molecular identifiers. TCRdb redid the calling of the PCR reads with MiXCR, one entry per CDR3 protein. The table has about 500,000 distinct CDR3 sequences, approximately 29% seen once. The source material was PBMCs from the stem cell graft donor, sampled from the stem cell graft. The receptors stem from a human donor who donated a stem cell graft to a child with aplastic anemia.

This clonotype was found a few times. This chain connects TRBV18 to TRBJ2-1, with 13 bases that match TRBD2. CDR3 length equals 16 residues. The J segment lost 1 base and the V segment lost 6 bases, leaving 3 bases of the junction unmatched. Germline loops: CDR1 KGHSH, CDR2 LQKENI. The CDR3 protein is CASSGTSGNSYNEQFF. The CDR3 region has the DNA TGTGCCAGCTCCGGGACTAGCGGGAATTCCTACAATGAGCAGTTCTTC. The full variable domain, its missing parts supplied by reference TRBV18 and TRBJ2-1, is NAGVMQNPRHLVRRRGQEARLRCSPMKGHSHVYWYRQLPEEGLKFMVYLQKENIIDESGMPKERFSAEFPKEGPSILRIQQVVRGDSAAYFCASSGTSGNSYNEQFFGPGTRLTVL.

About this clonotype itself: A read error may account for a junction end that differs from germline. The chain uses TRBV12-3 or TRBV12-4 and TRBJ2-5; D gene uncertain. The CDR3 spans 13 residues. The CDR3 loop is CASSFGQQEAQYF. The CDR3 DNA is TGTGCCAGCAGTTTTGGGCAGCAAGAGGCCCAGTACTTC.

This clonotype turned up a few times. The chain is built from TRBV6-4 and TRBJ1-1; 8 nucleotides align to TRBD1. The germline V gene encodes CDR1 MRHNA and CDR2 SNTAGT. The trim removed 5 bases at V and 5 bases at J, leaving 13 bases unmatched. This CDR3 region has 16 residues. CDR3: CASSKSPTGEGTEAFF. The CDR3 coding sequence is TGTGCCAGCAGTAAAAGCCCGACAGGGGAGGGAACTGAAGCTTTCTTT.

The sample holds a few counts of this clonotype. CDR3: CSARAPPQGLSYEQYF. The CDR3 DNA reads TGCAGTGCTCGGGCCCCCCCGCAGGGCCTCTCCTACGAGCAGTACTTC. This sequence joins TRBV20-1 and TRBJ2-7; tentative D call: TRBD1 (5 bases). The CDR3 runs 16 residues. Trimming cost V 5 bases and J 0 bases, with 20 bases left between them. The germline gives CDR1 DFQATT, CDR2 SNEGSKA (reference sequence).

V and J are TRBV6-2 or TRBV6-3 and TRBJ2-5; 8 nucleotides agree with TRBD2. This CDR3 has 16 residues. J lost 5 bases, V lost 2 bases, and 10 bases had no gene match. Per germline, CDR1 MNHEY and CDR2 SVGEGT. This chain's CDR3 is CASSYAKGLVVETQYF. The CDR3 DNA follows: TGTGCCAGCAGTTACGCCAAGGGACTAGTTGTGGAGACCCAGTACTTC.

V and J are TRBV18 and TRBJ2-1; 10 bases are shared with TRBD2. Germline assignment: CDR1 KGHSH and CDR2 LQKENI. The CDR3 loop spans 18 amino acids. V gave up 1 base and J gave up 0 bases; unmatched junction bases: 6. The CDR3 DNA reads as TGTGCCAGCTCACCACTTCGGTCTAGCGGGAGCTCCTACAATGAGCAGTTCTTC. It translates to CASSPLRSSGSSYNEQFF. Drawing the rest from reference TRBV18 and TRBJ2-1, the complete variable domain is NAGVMQNPRHLVRRRGQEARLRCSPMKGHSHVYWYRQLPEEGLKFMVYLQKENIIDESGMPKERFSAEFPKEGPSILRIQQVVRGDSAAYFCASSPLRSSGSSYNEQFFGPGTRLTVL.

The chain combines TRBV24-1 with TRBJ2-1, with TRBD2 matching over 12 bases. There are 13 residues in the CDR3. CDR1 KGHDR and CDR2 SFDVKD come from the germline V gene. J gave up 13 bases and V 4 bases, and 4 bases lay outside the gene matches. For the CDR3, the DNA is TGTGCCACCAGTGACTTGACTAGCGGGAGACAGTTCTTC. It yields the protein CATSDLTSGRQFF.

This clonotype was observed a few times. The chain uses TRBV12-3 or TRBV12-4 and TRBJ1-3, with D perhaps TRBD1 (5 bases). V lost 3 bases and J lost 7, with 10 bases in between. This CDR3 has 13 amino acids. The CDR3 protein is CASSLGGRNTIYF. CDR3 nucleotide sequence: TGTGCCAGCAGTTTGGGGGGTCGGAACACCATATATTTT.

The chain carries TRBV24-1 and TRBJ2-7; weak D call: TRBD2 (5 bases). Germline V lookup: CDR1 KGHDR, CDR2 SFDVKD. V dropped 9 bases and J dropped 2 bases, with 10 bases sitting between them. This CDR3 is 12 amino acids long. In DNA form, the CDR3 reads TGTGCCACCCCGGGGTACACCTACGAGCAGTACGTC. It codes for CATPGYTYEQYV.

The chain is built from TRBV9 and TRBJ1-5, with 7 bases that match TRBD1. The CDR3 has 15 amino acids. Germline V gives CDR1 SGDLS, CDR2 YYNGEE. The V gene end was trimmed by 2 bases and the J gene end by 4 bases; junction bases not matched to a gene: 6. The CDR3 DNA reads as TGTGCCAGCAGCGTGGGGCAGGGGGGGAATCAGCCCCAGCATTTT. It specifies CASSVGQGGNQPQHF.

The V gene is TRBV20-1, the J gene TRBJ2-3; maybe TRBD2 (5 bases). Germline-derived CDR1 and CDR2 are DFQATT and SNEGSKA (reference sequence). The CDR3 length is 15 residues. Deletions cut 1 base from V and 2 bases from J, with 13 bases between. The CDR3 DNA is TGCAGTGCTAGAGGCGGGTTTGGGGACACAGATACGCAGTATTTT. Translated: CSARGGFGDTDTQYF.

The chain's CDR3 is CASREDGTDGTEAFF. CDR3 sequence (DNA): TGTGCCAGCAGAGAGGACGGGACAGATGGCACTGAAGCTTTCTTT. The rearrangement uses TRBV6-1 and TRBJ1-1; TRBD1 agrees at 7 bases. V trimming: 6 bases; J trimming: 4 bases; junction bases outside the gene matches: 11. The CDR3 is 15 amino acids. Germline CDR1 and CDR2: MNHNS and SASEGT.

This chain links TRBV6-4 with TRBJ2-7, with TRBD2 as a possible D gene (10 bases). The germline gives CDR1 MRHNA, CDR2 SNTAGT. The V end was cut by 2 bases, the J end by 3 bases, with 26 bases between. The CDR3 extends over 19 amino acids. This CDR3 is CASSDPRDRVSSGSYEQYF. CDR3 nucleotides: TGTGCCAGCAGTGACCCCCGGGACAGGGTTTCTAGCGGGAGCTACGAGCAGTACTTC.

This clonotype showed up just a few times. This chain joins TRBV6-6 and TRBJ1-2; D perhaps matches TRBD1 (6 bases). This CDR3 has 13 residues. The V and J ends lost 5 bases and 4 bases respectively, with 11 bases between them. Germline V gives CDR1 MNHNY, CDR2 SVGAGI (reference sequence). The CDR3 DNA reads TGTGCCAGCAGTCGGACAGAAAGCTATGGCTACACCTTC. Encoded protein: CASSRTESYGYTF.

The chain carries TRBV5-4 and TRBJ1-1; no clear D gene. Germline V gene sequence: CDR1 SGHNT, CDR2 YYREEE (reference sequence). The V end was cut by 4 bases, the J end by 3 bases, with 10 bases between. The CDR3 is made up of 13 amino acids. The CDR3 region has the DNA TGTGCCAGCAGCCCCATACCCGACACTGAAGCTTTCTTT. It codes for CASSPIPDTEAFF. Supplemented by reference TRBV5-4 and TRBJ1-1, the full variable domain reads ETGVTQSPTHLIKTRGQQVTLRCSSQSGHNTVSWYQQALGQGPQFIFQYYREEENGRGNFPPRFSGLQFPNYSSELNVNALELDDSALYLCASSPIPDTEAFFGQGTRLTVV.

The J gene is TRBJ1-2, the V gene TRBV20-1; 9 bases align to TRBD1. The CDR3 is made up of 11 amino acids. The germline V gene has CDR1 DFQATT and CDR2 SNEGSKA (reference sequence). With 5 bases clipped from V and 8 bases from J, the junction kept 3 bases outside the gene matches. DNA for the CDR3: TGCAGTGCTGGGACAGGGTACGGCTACACCTTC. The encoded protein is CSAGTGYGYTF.

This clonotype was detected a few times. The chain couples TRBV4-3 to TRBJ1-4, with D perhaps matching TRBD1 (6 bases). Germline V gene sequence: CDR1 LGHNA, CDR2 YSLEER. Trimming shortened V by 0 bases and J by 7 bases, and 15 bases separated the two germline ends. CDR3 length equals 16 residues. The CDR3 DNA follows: TGCGCCAGCAGCCAAGACCCAGGACAGCGATTTGAAAAACTGTTTTTT. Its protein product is CASSQDPGQRFEKLFF.

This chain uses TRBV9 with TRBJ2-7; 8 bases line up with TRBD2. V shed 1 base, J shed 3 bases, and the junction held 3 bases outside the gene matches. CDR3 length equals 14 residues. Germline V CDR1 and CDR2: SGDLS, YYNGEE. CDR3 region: CASSVRGLDYEQYF. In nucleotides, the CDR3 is TGTGCCAGCAGCGTACGGGGACTAGACTACGAGCAGTACTTC.

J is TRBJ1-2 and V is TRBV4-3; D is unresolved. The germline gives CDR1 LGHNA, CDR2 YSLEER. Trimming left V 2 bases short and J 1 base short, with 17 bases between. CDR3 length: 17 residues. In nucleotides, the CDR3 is TGCGCCAGCAGCCAAAGCCCCCAACCCTCGGGTAACTATGGCTACACCTTC. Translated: CASSQSPQPSGNYGYTF.

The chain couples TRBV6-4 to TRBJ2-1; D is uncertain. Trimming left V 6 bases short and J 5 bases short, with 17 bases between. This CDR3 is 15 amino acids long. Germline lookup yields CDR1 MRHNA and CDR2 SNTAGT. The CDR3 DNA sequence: TGTGCCAGCAGACGCTCTGCCGGATCCGACAATGAGCAGTTCTTC. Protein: CASRRSAGSDNEQFF.